This entry features one T cell receptor (beta chain) sequence. The data originate from a study of technical replicates of blood from a handful of donors. Profiled with immunoSEQ multiplex PCR; TCRdb holds only in-frame clones, not every one. The sample lists roughly 60,000 clones, 87% occurring once. CDR1 is MGHDK, CDR2 SYGVNS, per germline. The CDR3 extends over 16 amino acids. V lost 0 bases to trimming and J lost 0 bases, with 9 bases between them. The chain uses TRBV25-1 and TRBJ1-3; D is uncertain. The clonotype was recovered from a human donor in good health. Some clones in this sample may be carry-over from other donors' samples. The sample consisted of PBMCs. The CDR3 bases are TGTGCCAGCAGTGAATATAGGAGCCCCTCTGGAAACACCATATATTTT. Protein sequence: CASSEYRSPSGNTIYF.